This is a list of T cell receptor beta chains from one sample in a study of T cell repertoires in cytomegalovirus infection. Each CDR3 protein is one row after TCRdb ran MiXCR on the reads. Altogether a few hundred thousand distinct CDR3 sequences are present, roughly 9.5% being singletons, with the ten largest covering over 3.5%. Material for sequencing was PBMCs. The receptor source for this set is a human donor in good health (CMV status not recorded). Some clones in this sample may be carry-over from other donors' samples. The conserved cysteine and the conserved F or W are not part of the CDR3 here.

TRBJ2-5 | TRBV28 | ASSLSGPPQETQY
TRBJ1-5 | TRBV12-3/TRBV12-4 | ASRPQGNQPQH
TRBJ2-1 | TRBV7-9 | ASSLADGLAGGKSYNEQF
TRBJ2-1 | TRBV7-2 | ASSPHRTSGTYNEQF
TRBJ2-7 | TRBV15 | ATSRERSPSYEQY
TRBJ1-1 | TRBV6-2/TRBV6-3 | ASSYPGRAAVI
TRBJ1-1 | TRBV7-2 | ASSSGGGLAF
TRBJ2-2 | TRBV24-1 | ATSDPGGELF
TRBJ2-4 | TRBV12-3/TRBV12-4 | ASSPPRLAENIQY
TRBJ2-3 | TRBV7-2 | ASSSNSGFVSDTQY
TRBJ2-3 | TRBV7-4 | ASSLEAGLSTDTQY
TRBJ1-2 | TRBV24-1 | ATSAPITAGGYT
TRBJ2-3 | TRBV4-2 | ASSQGADTQY
TRBJ2-5 | TRBV6-2/TRBV6-3 | ASSSSVRGTQY
TRBJ2-5 | TRBV28 | ASSSGGGGRETQY
TRBJ2-5 | TRBV4-2 | ASSQGGAGLNQETQY
TRBJ2-7 | TRBV6-6 | ASSYSVGLYEQY
TRBJ1-3 | TRBV4-2 | ASSQQGSGNTIY
TRBJ1-6 | TRBV9 | ASSVATLDNSPLH
TRBJ1-5 | TRBV6-1 | ASSYGRGNQPQH
TRBJ1-3 | TRBV15 | ATSRERQFNSGNTIY
TRBJ2-3 | TRBV6-4 | ASSHLAGGPTDTQY
TRBJ2-1 | TRBV6-1 | ASIPGGGRAGNEQF
TRBJ2-3 | TRBV7-4 | ASSLEVDVTTDTQY
TRBJ2-7 | TRBV20-1 | SARRIMGPRYEQY
TRBJ2-3 | TRBV23-1 | ASSQKPADTQY
TRBJ1-2 | TRBV27 | ASSPYGAGTGSGYT
TRBJ1-2 | TRBV20-1 | SARGADYGYT
TRBJ2-1 | TRBV7-6 | ASSSSRDRGLAGVAGEQF
TRBJ2-7 | TRBV2 | ASSRDSLYEQY
TRBJ2-1 | TRBV6-5 | ASSWSGSPEGEQF
TRBJ2-5 | TRBV12-5 | ASGLPGLLQETQY
TRBJ2-7 | TRBV6-2/TRBV6-3 | ASRAAGQNSYEQY
TRBJ2-7 | TRBV15 | ATSRQGQGLQSYEQY